This T cell receptor (beta chain) is from a study of shared clonotypes between healthy human individuals. Overall study results and limits: Despite large depth, sorted-subset datasets appeared incompletely sequenced. Sample collection involved blood only; tissue repertoires are likely different.

CDR3 size: 11 residues. CDR1 is SGHTA and CDR2 is FQGNSA in the germline V gene. On this clone itself: Its antigen is unknown. The junction shows a germline mismatch at one end, possibly a read error.

Replicate PCRs run on sorted subsets employed 200 ng DNA, 25,000 to 35,000 T cell genomes. This table comes from immunoSEQ multiplex PCR, and its TCRdb copy is limited to in-frame clones, with some not included. The sample lists approximately 1.1 million clones; 78% were seen once. The sequenced sample consisted of memory CD4+ T cells from PBMCs. As for subset: CD45RA-negative fraction. J is TRBJ2-7 and V is TRBV7-2, with D unresolved. The sequence derives from a man aged 18 to 30 in good health. Some clones in this sample may be carry-over from other donors' samples. The CDR3 bases are TGTGCCAGCAGCTCCCAGGCGCTTTTGCACTTC. Amino acid sequence: CASSSQALLHF.